This note documents a single T cell receptor beta chain sequence. Participant age was roughly 18 to 89 years, and participants resided in 20 to 30 US areas. Membership in each cohort depended on participant-reported clinical history. In the original workflow: Estimated nucleated cell counts came from reference gene primer amplification. Only in-frame clones appear in the TCRdb table, and some are missing; sequencing was by immunoSEQ multiplex PCR. That table supplies the V and J calls and clone size; D and trimming were determined from the DNA. The repertoire includes a few hundred thousand clones, around 90% of them detected once, and roughly 3% sits in the top ten. The CDR3 covers 17 residues. Germline assignment: CDR1 LGHDT and CDR2 YNNKEL (reference sequence). With 0 bases removed from V and 6 bases from J, the gap between germline ends came to 18 bases. These data come from a study of blood T cell repertoires in COVID-19. Looking at the study overall: Sample material is recorded as cDNA or gDNA derived from T cells, B-cell-depleted T cells, or PBMCs.

The material sequenced was PBMCs or T cells enriched from blood (not recorded which). The source of this sequence is a middle-aged woman who had been exposed to COVID-19. The chain employs TRBV3-1 (or the pseudogene TRBV3-2) and TRBJ2-4, with D perhaps matching TRBD2 (5 bases). CDR3 sequence reads: CASSQDSARGAGNIQYF. In DNA form, the CDR3 reads TGTGCCAGCAGCCAAGATTCCGCCCGGGGTGCGGGAAACATTCAGTACTTC.